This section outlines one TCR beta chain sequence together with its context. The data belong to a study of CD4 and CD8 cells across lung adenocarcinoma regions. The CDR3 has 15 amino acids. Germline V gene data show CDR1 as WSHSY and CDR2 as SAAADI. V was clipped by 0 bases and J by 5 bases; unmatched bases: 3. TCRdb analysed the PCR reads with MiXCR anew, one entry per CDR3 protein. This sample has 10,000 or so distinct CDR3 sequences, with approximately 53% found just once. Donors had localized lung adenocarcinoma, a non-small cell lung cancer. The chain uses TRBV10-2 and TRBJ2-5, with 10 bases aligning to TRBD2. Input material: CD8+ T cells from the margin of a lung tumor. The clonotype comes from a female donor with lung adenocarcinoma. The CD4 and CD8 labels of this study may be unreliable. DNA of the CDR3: TGCGCCAGCAGTGAGTCGGAGCGGGGGGGGGAGACCCAGTACTTC. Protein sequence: CASSESERGGETQYF.